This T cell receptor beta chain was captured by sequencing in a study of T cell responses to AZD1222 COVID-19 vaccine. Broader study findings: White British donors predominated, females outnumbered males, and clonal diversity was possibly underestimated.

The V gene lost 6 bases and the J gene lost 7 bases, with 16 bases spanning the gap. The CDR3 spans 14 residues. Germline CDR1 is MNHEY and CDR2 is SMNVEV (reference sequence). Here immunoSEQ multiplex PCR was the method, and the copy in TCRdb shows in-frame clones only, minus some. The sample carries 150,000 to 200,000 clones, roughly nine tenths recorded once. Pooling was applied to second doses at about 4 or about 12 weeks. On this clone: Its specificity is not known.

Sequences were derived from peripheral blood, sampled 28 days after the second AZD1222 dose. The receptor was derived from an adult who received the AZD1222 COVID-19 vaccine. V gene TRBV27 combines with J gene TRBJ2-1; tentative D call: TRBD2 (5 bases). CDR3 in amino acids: CASSHGLAENEQFF. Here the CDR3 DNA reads TGTGCCAGCAGCCACGGACTGGCGGAAAATGAGCAGTTCTTC.